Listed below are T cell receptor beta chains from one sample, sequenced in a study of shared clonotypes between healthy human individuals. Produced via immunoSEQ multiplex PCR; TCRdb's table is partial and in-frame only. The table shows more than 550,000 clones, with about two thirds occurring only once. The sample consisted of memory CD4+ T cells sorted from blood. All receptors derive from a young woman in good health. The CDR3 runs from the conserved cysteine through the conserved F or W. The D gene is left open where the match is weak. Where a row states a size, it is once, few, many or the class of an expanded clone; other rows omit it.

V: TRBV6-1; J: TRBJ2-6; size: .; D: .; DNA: TGTGCCAGCTCCGACTCTGGGGCCAACGTCCTGACTTTC; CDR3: CASSDSGANVLTF
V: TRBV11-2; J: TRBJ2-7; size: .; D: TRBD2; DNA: TGTGCCAGCAGCGGGACTAGCGGGAGGGCCCGGGGCTACGAGCAGTACTTC; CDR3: CASSGTSGRARGYEQYF
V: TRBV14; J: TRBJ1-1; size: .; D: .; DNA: TGTGCCAGCAGCCGGACAGTTGAAGCTTTCTTT; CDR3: CASSRTVEAFF
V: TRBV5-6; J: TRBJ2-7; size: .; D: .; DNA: TGTGCCAGCAGCTTGGCCAGTCGTCCCTCCTACGAGCAGTACTTC; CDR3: CASSLASRPSYEQYF
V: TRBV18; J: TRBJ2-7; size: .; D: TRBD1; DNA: TGTGCCAGCTCAAACGGACAGGGGAACTACGAGCAGTACTTC; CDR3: CASSNGQGNYEQYF
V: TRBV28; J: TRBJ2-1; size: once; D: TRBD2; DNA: TGTGCCAGCAGTCCCACTAGCGCCCGCTACAATGAGCAGTTCTTC; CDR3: CASSPTSARYNEQFF
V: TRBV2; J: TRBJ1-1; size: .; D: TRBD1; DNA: TGTGCCAGCAGACCTACAGGGGGCTTAAACACTGAAGCTTTCTTT; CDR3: CASRPTGGLNTEAFF
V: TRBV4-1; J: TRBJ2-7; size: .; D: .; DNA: TGCGCCAGCAGCCAAGGTGCCTCAACGGTCGAGCAGTACTTC; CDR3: CASSQGASTVEQYF
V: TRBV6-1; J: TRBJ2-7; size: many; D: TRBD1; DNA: TGTGCCAGCAGTCTAACAGGGGGCGGGAACGAGCAGTACTTC; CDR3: CASSLTGGGNEQYF
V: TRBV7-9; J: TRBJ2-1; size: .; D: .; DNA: TGTGCCAGCAGCTCAAGGGTATCTCCCGACAATGAGCAGTTCTTC; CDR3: CASSSRVSPDNEQFF
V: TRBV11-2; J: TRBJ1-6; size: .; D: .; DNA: TGTGCCAGCAGCTATAAGCCTGTGAGGAGGGGCTCCTATAATTCACCCCTCCACTTT; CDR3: CASSYKPVRRGSYNSPLHF
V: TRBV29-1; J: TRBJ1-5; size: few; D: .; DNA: TGCAGCGTTGAAGGCAGGGCTACCCATCAGCCCCAGCATTTT; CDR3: CSVEGRATHQPQHF
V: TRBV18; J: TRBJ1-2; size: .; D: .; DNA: TGTGCCAGCTCACCGACGGAGAACTATGGCTACACCTTC; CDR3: CASSPTENYGYTF
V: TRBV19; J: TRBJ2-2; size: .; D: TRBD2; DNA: TGTGCCAGTAGCCGGACTAGCGGAGCGTCGGACACCGGGGAGCTGTTTTTT; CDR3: CASSRTSGASDTGELFF
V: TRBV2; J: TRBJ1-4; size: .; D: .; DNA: TGTGCCAGCAGTGAGTTCGGGACGGCTAATGAAAAACTGTTTTTT; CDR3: CASSEFGTANEKLFF
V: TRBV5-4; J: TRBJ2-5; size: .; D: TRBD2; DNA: TGTGCCAGCAGCCCCCTGACTAGCCGGGAGACCCAGTACTTC; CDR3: CASSPLTSRETQYF
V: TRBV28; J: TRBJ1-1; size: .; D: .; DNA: TGTGCCAGCAGTTGGGCGGTCACTGAAGCTTTCTTT; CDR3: CASSWAVTEAFF
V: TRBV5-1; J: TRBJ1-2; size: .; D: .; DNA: TGCGCCAGCAGCTTGAGGGACACATTTAACTATGGCTACACCTTC; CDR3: CASSLRDTFNYGYTF
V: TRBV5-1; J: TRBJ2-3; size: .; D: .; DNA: TGCGCCAGCAGCTTGATGTGGGGTCCTGGGAGCACAGATACGCAGTATTTT; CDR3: CASSLMWGPGSTDTQYF
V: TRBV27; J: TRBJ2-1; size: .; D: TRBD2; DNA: TGTGCCAGCAGTTTACTGGTAGCGGGAGAGAACAATGAGCAGTTCTTC; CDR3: CASSLLVAGENNEQFF
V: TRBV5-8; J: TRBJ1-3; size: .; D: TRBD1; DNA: TGTGCCAGCAGCCTGGGACAGACGAGCTCTGGAAACACCATATATTTT; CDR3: CASSLGQTSSGNTIYF
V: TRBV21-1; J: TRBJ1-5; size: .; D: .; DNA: TGTGCCAGCAGCAAGATGTGGACAGGGGGCGATCAGCCCCAGCATTTT; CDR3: CASSKMWTGGDQPQHF
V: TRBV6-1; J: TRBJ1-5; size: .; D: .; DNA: TGTGCCAGCAGTGAAGCGCCGGGACGGTATAGCAATCAGCCCCAGCATTTT; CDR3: CASSEAPGRYSNQPQHF
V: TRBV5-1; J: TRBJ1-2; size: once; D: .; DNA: TGCGCCAGCAGCTTAAACGGGGACTATGGCTACACCTTC; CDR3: CASSLNGDYGYTF
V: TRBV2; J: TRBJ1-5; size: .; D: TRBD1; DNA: TGTGCCAGCAGAGCCGACAGGGTTTGGAATCAGCCCCAGCATTTT; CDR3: CASRADRVWNQPQHF
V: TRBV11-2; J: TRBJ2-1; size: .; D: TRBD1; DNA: TGTGCCAGCAGCTTAGCTTTGACAGGGGGCCCCTACAATGAGCAGTTCTTC; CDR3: CASSLALTGGPYNEQFF
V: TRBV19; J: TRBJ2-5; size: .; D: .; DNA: TGTGCCAGTAGTATGGCCAGGGGCGAAGAGACCCAGTACTTC; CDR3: CASSMARGEETQYF
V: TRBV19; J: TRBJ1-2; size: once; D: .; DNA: TGTGCCAGTAGTATGACGACGGCTTATGGCTACACCTTC; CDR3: CASSMTTAYGYTF
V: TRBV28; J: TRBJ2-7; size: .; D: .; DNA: TGTGCCAGCAGTTCCCTAGATATAAACTCCTACGAGCAGTACTTC; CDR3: CASSSLDINSYEQYF
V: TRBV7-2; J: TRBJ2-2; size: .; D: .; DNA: TGTGCCAGCAGCTTCGTTCGGTCCGGGGAGCTGTTTTTT; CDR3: CASSFVRSGELFF
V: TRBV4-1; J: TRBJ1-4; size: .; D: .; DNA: TGCGCCAGCAGCCAAGCCGTAGTGAGACAGATTGCAACTAATGAAAAACTGTTTTTT; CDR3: CASSQAVVRQIATNEKLFF
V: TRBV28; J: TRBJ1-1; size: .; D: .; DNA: TGTGCCAGCAGTCAACCGGCTTCCGCTGAAGCTTTCTTT; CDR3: CASSQPASAEAFF
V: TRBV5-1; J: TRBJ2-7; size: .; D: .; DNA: TGCGCCAGCAGCTCGCAGGGGGGGATATACGAGCAGTACTTC; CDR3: CASSSQGGIYEQYF
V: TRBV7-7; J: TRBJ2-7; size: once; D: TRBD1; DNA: TGTGCCAGCAGCTCCGGACAGGGTAGGGGCGAGCAGTACTTC; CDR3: CASSSGQGRGEQYF
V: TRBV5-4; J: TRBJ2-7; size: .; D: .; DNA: TGTGCCAGCAGCGCGGAGGGGGGGTTGTCCTACGAGCAGTACTTC; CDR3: CASSAEGGLSYEQYF
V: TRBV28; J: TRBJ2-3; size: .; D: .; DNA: TGTGCCAGCAGTAGAGCGGACACAGATACGCAGTATTTT; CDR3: CASSRADTDTQYF
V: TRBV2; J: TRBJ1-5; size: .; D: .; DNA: TGTGCCAGCAGTGTAGGTCCGGATAGCAATCAGCCCCAGCATTTT; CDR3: CASSVGPDSNQPQHF
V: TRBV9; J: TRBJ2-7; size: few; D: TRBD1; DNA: TGTGCCAGCAGCATCCGGGACAGGGGCCCCTACGAGCAGTACTTC; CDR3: CASSIRDRGPYEQYF
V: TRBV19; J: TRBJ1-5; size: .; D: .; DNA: TGTGCCAGTAGTATAGGCCCCAGAAGAAGCAATCAGCCCCAGCATTTT; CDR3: CASSIGPRRSNQPQHF
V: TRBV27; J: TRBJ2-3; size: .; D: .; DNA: TGTGCCAGCAGTGCGACTCGGGTCACAGATACGCAGTATTTT; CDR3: CASSATRVTDTQYF
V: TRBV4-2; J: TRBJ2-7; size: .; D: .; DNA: TGTGCCAGCAGCCAAGGGGGGGACGAGCAGTACTTC; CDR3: CASSQGGDEQYF
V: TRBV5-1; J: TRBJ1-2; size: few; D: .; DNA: TGCGCCAGCAGCTTGTCCGGGGCACGAGCTAACTATGGCTACACCTTC; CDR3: CASSLSGARANYGYTF
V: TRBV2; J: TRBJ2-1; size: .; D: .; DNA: TGTGCCAGCAGTGGAGGGAACAATGAGCAGTTCTTC; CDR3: CASSGGNNEQFF
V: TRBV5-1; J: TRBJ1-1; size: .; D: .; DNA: TGCGCCAGCAGCTTACAGGCCGGGACGGCGAACACTGAAGCTTTCTTT; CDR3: CASSLQAGTANTEAFF
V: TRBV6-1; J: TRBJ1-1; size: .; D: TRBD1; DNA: TGTGCCAGCAACCGGGACAGGGGCTTCGCTGAAGCTTTCTTT; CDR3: CASNRDRGFAEAFF